Listed below are T cell receptor beta chains from one sample, sequenced in a study of cytomegalovirus exposure and HLA in healthy donors. Libraries were prepared by immunoSEQ multiplex PCR; TCRdb keeps only in-frame clonotypes and omits some of them. The sample carries some 180,000 clones, about four fifths recorded once. Sample: PBMCs. These receptors originate from a man aged 40-49 years in good health and CMV-seronegative. CDR3s include the opening cysteine and the closing phenylalanine or tryptophan. The D gene is left open where the match is weak. Rows give clone size only sometimes, using once, few, many, or a class for an expanded clone.

clone size,V gene,J gene,D gene,CDR3 protein,CDR3 DNA
-,TRBV7-9,TRBJ2-1,-,CASSLGGQRNEQFF,TGTGCCAGCAGCTTAGGCGGCCAGAGAAATGAGCAGTTCTTC
-,TRBV5-5,TRBJ2-5,-,CASSPPMGIETQYF,TGTGCCAGCAGCCCGCCCATGGGCATAGAGACCCAGTACTTC
-,TRBV27,TRBJ2-7,TRBD2,CASSLGLSSYEQYF,TGTGCCAGCAGCCTGGGACTAAGCTCCTACGAGCAGTACTTC
-,TRBV2,TRBJ2-7,-,CASSVGGYEQYF,TGTGCCAGCAGTGTGGGCGGGTACGAGCAGTACTTC
-,TRBV7-7,TRBJ2-2,TRBD2,CASSLGITREPTGELFF,TGTGCTAGCAGCTTGGGAATTACGCGGGAGCCCACCGGGGAGCTGTTTTTT
-,TRBV4-3,TRBJ2-3,-,CASSPRGTSYSTDTQYF,TGCGCCAGCAGCCCCCGGGGGACCTCGTATAGCACAGATACGCAGTATTTT
-,TRBV28,TRBJ1-2,-,CASSSAGNSQFFNYGYTF,TGTGCCAGCAGTTCGGCCGGGAACAGTCAATTCTTCAACTATGGCTACACCTTC
-,TRBV5-4,TRBJ2-1,-,CASSSTGRTRYNEQFF,TGTGCCAGCAGCTCGACTGGTCGTACGCGCTACAATGAGCAGTTCTTC
-,TRBV5-6,TRBJ1-1,TRBD1,CASSLGGTGGDTEAFF,TGTGCCAGCAGCTTGGGGGGGACAGGGGGGGACACTGAAGCTTTCTTT
-,TRBV9,TRBJ2-7,TRBD1,CASSVAQGAYEQYF,TGTGCCAGCAGCGTAGCGCAGGGGGCATACGAGCAGTACTTC
-,TRBV7-2,TRBJ2-1,-,CASSFDFSSYNEQFF,TGTGCCAGCAGCTTCGATTTCAGCTCCTACAATGAGCAGTTCTTC
-,TRBV9,TRBJ1-4,-,CASSAGARGNEKLFF,TGTGCCAGCAGCGCGGGCGCCAGGGGTAATGAAAAACTGTTTTTT
-,TRBV6-5,TRBJ2-1,-,CASSADSYNEQFF,TGTGCCAGCAGTGCGGACTCTTACAATGAGCAGTTCTTC
-,TRBV19,TRBJ1-1,TRBD1,CASGQGVLNTEAFF,TGTGCCAGTGGGCAGGGGGTCCTGAACACTGAAGCTTTCTTT
once,TRBV29-1,TRBJ2-2,TRBD2,CSAYGASGGTGELFF,TGCAGCGCTTACGGGGCTAGCGGTGGCACCGGGGAGCTGTTTTTT
-,TRBV5-1,TRBJ2-5,TRBD2,CASSFSGDQQETQYF,TGCGCCAGCAGCTTTAGCGGGGACCAACAAGAGACCCAGTACTTC
-,TRBV7-2,TRBJ1-4,-,CASSNRARGEKLFF,TGTGCCAGCAGCAACAGGGCAAGGGGTGAAAAACTGTTTTTT
-,TRBV11-3,TRBJ2-7,TRBD1,CASSFHEGQFIYEQYF,TGTGCCAGCAGCTTCCACGAGGGACAGTTCATCTACGAGCAGTACTTC
-,TRBV15,TRBJ1-4,-,CATSKAAGLLGEKLFF,TGTGCCACCAGCAAGGCGGCGGGACTTTTGGGGGAAAAACTGTTTTTT
once,TRBV2,TRBJ1-2,-,CASCPRQVYGYTF,TGTGCCAGCTGTCCCCGACAGGTATATGGCTACACCTTC
-,TRBV5-6,TRBJ1-2,-,CASSFGTPEISYTF,TGTGCCAGCAGTTTCGGGACACCAGAAATCAGCTACACCTTC
-,TRBV14,TRBJ2-7,-,CASSQARGPYEQYF,TGTGCCAGCAGCCAGGCGCGGGGACCCTACGAGCAGTACTTC
-,TRBV19,TRBJ2-6,-,CASSLRRGSGANVLTF,TGTGCCAGTAGTCTCAGGCGGGGCTCTGGGGCCAACGTCCTGACTTTC
once,TRBV27,TRBJ2-1,TRBD2,CASSPRLAGLDEQFF,TGTGCCAGCAGTCCCAGACTAGCGGGATTGGATGAGCAGTTCTTC
-,TRBV28,TRBJ2-7,-,CASSLGTAGEQYF,TGTGCCAGCAGTCTCGGGACGGCGGGAGAGCAGTACTTC
-,TRBV19,TRBJ1-1,-,CASSTGLDTEAFF,TGTGCCAGTAGTACAGGGTTGGACACTGAAGCTTTCTTT
few,TRBV5-4,TRBJ2-5,-,CASSLTIYETQYF,TGTGCCAGCAGCTTGACTATATACGAGACCCAGTACTTC
-,TRBV6-5,TRBJ2-3,-,CASSNTGLSTDTQYF,TGTGCCAGCAGTAACACAGGGTTGAGCACAGATACGCAGTATTTT
-,TRBV18,TRBJ1-1,TRBD1,CASSPAGRTGRGNTEAFF,TGTGCCAGCTCACCCGCGGGAAGGACAGGGCGGGGGAACACTGAAGCTTTCTTT
-,TRBV11-1,TRBJ2-7,-,CASSFLEREQYF,TGTGCCAGCAGCTTCCTAGAGCGCGAGCAGTACTTC
-,TRBV15,TRBJ2-2,TRBD2,CATSRGGGSSSNTGELFF,TGTGCCACCAGCAGAGGGGGCGGGAGCTCCTCGAACACCGGGGAGCTGTTTTTT
-,TRBV10-2,TRBJ1-4,-,CASSGAGLNEKLFF,TGCGCCAGCAGTGGGGCAGGGCTGAATGAAAAACTGTTTTTT
-,TRBV4-1,TRBJ2-7,TRBD1,CASSQNRGLSYEQYF,TGCGCCAGCAGCCAAAACAGGGGGCTCTCCTACGAGCAGTACTTC
-,TRBV5-1,TRBJ2-5,-,CASSLGSGAPGETQYF,TGCGCCAGCAGCTTGGGATCGGGAGCTCCGGGAGAGACCCAGTACTTC
few,TRBV28,TRBJ1-2,TRBD1,CASSPPTGGSYGYTF,TGTGCCAGCAGTCCCCCGACAGGGGGGTCCTATGGCTACACCTTC
-,TRBV10-3,TRBJ1-2,-,CAISDGREAHGYTF,TGTGCCATCAGTGATGGCAGGGAGGCGCATGGCTACACCTTC
-,TRBV4-1,TRBJ1-3,-,CASSQVERGGSGNTIYF,TGCGCCAGCAGCCAAGTAGAGAGGGGGGGCTCTGGAAACACCATATATTTT
-,TRBV11-3,TRBJ2-7,-,CASSLGASYEQYF,TGTGCCAGCAGCTTGGGCGCTTCCTACGAGCAGTACTTC
-,TRBV30,TRBJ1-1,TRBD1,CAWEQGASTFF,TGTGCCTGGGAACAGGGGGCTTCGACTTTCTTT
-,TRBV2,TRBJ2-5,TRBD2,CASSIGTALTSGVIQETQYF,TGTGCCAGCAGTATCGGGACAGCCCTGACTAGCGGGGTAATTCAAGAGACCCAGTACTTC
-,TRBV6-1,TRBJ2-3,TRBD2,CASSDSRGGPFSTDTQYF,TGTGCCAGCAGTGACAGCCGGGGGGGGCCCTTTAGCACAGATACGCAGTATTTT
-,TRBV10-3,TRBJ2-3,-,CAISETTRGSDTQYF,TGTGCCATCAGTGAGACAACTCGGGGTTCAGATACGCAGTATTTT
-,TRBV23-1,TRBJ1-1,-,CASSQPVNTEAFF,TGCGCCAGCAGTCAGCCGGTGAACACTGAAGCTTTCTTT
-,TRBV21-1,TRBJ1-4,-,CASSKGQATTNEKLFF,TGTGCCAGCAGCAAGGGACAGGCCACAACTAATGAAAAACTGTTTTTT
-,TRBV7-9,TRBJ1-6,-,CASSLSQGINSPLHF,TGTGCCAGCAGCTTATCACAGGGCATTAATTCACCCCTCCACTTT
once,TRBV30,TRBJ2-7,TRBD2,CAYKLTSGRTYEQYF,TGTGCCTATAAACTGACTAGCGGGAGAACCTACGAGCAGTACTTC
-,TRBV30,TRBJ1-1,TRBD1,CALTPAGTGLRNTEAFF,TGTGCCTTGACTCCAGCTGGGACAGGGCTACGGAACACTGAAGCTTTCTTT
-,TRBV30,TRBJ2-1,TRBD1,CAWRRGQGANEQFF,TGTGCCTGGAGACGGGGACAGGGGGCCAATGAGCAGTTCTTC
-,TRBV30,TRBJ2-2,-,CAWSVVRAGTGELFF,TGTGCCTGGAGTGTTGTGAGGGCAGGCACCGGGGAGCTGTTTTTT
-,TRBV2,TRBJ1-6,-,CASSVHRPSSYNSPLHF,TGTGCCAGCAGTGTACACAGACCCAGCTCCTATAATTCACCCCTCCACTTT
-,TRBV6-5,TRBJ2-5,TRBD2,CASSYSLAGQQETQYF,TGTGCCAGCAGTTATTCCCTAGCGGGCCAGCAAGAGACCCAGTACTTC
-,TRBV30,TRBJ2-7,TRBD1,CAWSVLQGIHEQYF,TGTGCCTGGAGTGTACTACAGGGGATCCACGAGCAGTACTTC
few,TRBV7-3,TRBJ2-1,TRBD2,CASSFLAGGGRSNEQFF,TGTGCCAGCAGCTTCCTAGCGGGGGGGGGACGTTCAAATGAGCAGTTCTTC